This TCR beta chain is from a study of blood T cells in healthy people across ages. The draw of peripheral blood yielded ten milliliters from each donor. This clonotype was seen more than once but under ten times. Its antigen is as yet unknown. The V gene's germline CDR1 is SGHTA and CDR2 FQGNSA. V was shortened by 1 base and J by 4 bases, with 10 bases between the two germline ends. The CDR3 has 14 residues. Study-wide findings and caveats: A roughly linear fall in TCR beta diversity per million T cells was seen with increasing age. Aged donors had fewer naive CD4+ cells and lower diversity than long-lived donors.

For the second PCR, which ran for about 6 to 11 cycles, a sample-barcoded 5' primer and a J-beta primer mix were used. The template-switch adaptor was a 5' adaptor with 12 random nucleotides. It tagged each cDNA molecule. TCRdb analysed the 5' RACE reads with MiXCR anew, one entry per CDR3 protein. The table lists fewer than 800,000 distinct CDR3 sequences, roughly 49% of them singletons. This chain links TRBV7-2 with TRBJ1-2; D uncertain. This TCR was sampled from a woman aged 55-75 years in good health. Sequencing was performed on blood. CDR3 sequence reads: CASSLVGVGYGYTF. The CDR3, as DNA: TGTGCCAGCAGCTTAGTTGGGGTGGGCTATGGCTACACCTTC.